One sample yielded the 17 T cell receptor beta chains listed below, sequenced in a study of response to subunit inactivated influenza vaccine. From the RT-PCR reads, TCRdb called clonotypes with MiXCR, one entry per CDR3 protein. The top ten hold 9.5% to 13% of the sample, which has about 800,000 distinct CDR3 sequences, approximately 21% seen once. This sample comprised PBMCs from blood, obtained 5 days after vaccination. The receptors come from a man aged 50-59 years who received an inactivated influenza vaccine.

The chain links TRBV10-3 to TRBJ2-7; D uncertain. This CDR3 has 15 residues. The germline V and J ends were trimmed by 0 bases and 1 base, with 10 bases remaining between them. Germline CDR1 is ENHRY and CDR2 is SYGVKD. CDR3 DNA sequence: TGTGCCATCAGTGAGTCGATTTCAGCATCCTACGAGCAGTACTTC. Its translation: CAISESISASYEQYF.

This clonotype has just a few counts. This chain joins TRBV7-2 and TRBJ2-7; 9 bases match TRBD1. The trim removed 1 base at V and 7 bases at J, leaving 8 bases unmatched. This CDR3 contains 15 residues. The V gene's germline CDR1 is SGHTA and CDR2 FQGNSA. CDR3 nucleotides: TGTGCCAGCAGCTTAGGGGACAGGGTCGCCTTAGAGCAGTACTTC. Translation: CASSLGDRVALEQYF.

This chain connects TRBV6-1 to TRBJ2-7; 11 bases map to TRBD1. V lost 2 bases, J lost 4 bases, and 4 bases stayed unmatched. The CDR3 has 15 amino acids. CDR1 MNHNS and CDR2 SASEGT come from the germline V gene. The DNA for the CDR3 is TGTGCCAGCAGTGAACGGACAGGGGGCGGATACGAGCAGTACTTC. It translates to CASSERTGGGYEQYF.

V gene TRBV7-6 combines with J gene TRBJ2-3; unclear D gene. The length of the CDR3 is 14 residues. V gave up 3 bases and J gave up 3 bases, with 10 bases separating them. Germline-derived CDR1 and CDR2 are SGHVS and FNYEAQ. This chain's CDR3 is CASSFTGPTDTQYF. In nucleotides, the CDR3 is TGTGCCAGCAGCTTCACCGGACCAACAGATACGCAGTATTTT.

The chain couples TRBV7-2 to TRBJ2-3; 7 bases match TRBD2. CDR1 is SGHTA and CDR2 is FQGNSA in the germline V gene. The V and J ends lost 1 base and 3 bases, in that order; junction bases with no gene match: 10. The CDR3 sequence is 17 residues long. The DNA for the CDR3 is TGTGCCAGCAGCTTAGTTGCGGGAGTAGAGGGGACAGATACGCAGTATTTT. This gives the protein CASSLVAGVEGTDTQYF.

The chain is built from TRBV6-1 and TRBJ1-5; D gene unclear. Germline CDR1 MNHNS, CDR2 SASEGT. V lost 4 bases, J lost 2 bases, and 9 bases lay in between. This CDR3 has 14 residues. The DNA for the CDR3 is TGTGCCAGCAGTGCCGGGTTTCGCAATCAGCCCCAGCATTTT. This sequence encodes CASSAGFRNQPQHF.

In DNA, the CDR3 is TGTGCCAGCAGCCGGGGGACAGCCTATGGCTACACCTTC. It encodes CASSRGTAYGYTF. V is TRBV12-3 or TRBV12-4 and J is TRBJ1-2; 7 bases match TRBD1. The trim removed 6 bases at V and 4 bases at J, leaving 5 bases unmatched. This CDR3 spans 13 amino acids.

This clonotype was seen ten or more times. The gene calls are TRBV7-2 and TRBJ1-1; D uncertain. Trimming pared 4 bases from V and 0 bases from J, leaving 6 bases between. Germline loops: CDR1 SGHTA, CDR2 FQGNSA. The CDR3 covers 13 residues. This CDR3 is CASSSQMNTEAFF. The CDR3 nucleotides are TGTGCCAGCAGCTCACAGATGAACACTGAAGCTTTCTTT.

This clonotype has only a few counts. The chain is built from TRBV4-1 and TRBJ1-1; maybe TRBD1 (5 bases). V lost 3 bases and J 7 bases, leaving 15 bases between the germline ends. The CDR3 length is 14 residues. Germline values: CDR1 MGHRA, CDR2 YSYEKL. Here the CDR3 reads CASSHPGTIGEAFF. The CDR3 DNA follows: TGCGCCAGCAGCCACCCCGGGACGATAGGTGAAGCTTTCTTT.

The rearrangement uses TRBV28 and TRBJ2-4; 9 bases fit TRBD2. Looked up from germline, CDR1 is MDHEN and CDR2 is SYDVKM. Trimming took 4 bases from V and 5 from J; bases not matched to a gene: 3. The CDR3 is 14 residues long. The CDR3 nucleotides read TGTGCCAGCAGTTCAGCGGGAGGACAAAACATTCAGTACTTC. Amino acids: CASSSAGGQNIQYF.

This clonotype was counted only a few times. The chain links TRBV20-1 to TRBJ2-7; D remains ambiguous. V was cut by 7 bases and J by 2 bases, with 12 bases left in between. Germline V gives CDR1 DFQATT, CDR2 SNEGSKA (reference sequence). This CDR3 region has 12 residues. The CDR3 sequence is CSGGPDPYEQYF. CDR3 DNA: TGCAGTGGTGGGCCGGACCCCTACGAGCAGTACTTC.

The chain uses TRBV7-3 and TRBJ1-1, with a tentative D call TRBD1 (6 bases). Trimming took 7 bases from V and 4 from J, leaving 13 bases between them. This CDR3 is 13 amino acids long. Looked up from germline, CDR1 is SGHTA and CDR2 is FQGTGA. The CDR3 nucleotides are TGTGCCAGCACCCAACAGGGCGGCACTGAAGCTTTCTTT. It translates to CASTQQGGTEAFF.

The gene calls are TRBV29-1 and TRBJ2-3, with TRBD1 matching over 9 bases. This CDR3 is built from 14 residues. After removal of 5 bases from V and 4 bases from J, the junction contained 7 bases not matched to a gene. CDR1 SQVTM and CDR2 ANQGSEA come from the germline V gene. CDR3 nucleotide sequence: TGCAGCGTTTCCCGGGGACAGGGATCAGATACGCAGTATTTT. Protein: CSVSRGQGSDTQYF.

CDR3 DNA: TGCAGTGCTAGTTTGGCGGGAGGGTTCTCCGAGCAGTACTTC. Its translation is CSASLAGGFSEQYF. The J gene is TRBJ2-7, the V gene TRBV20-1; 9 nucleotides align to TRBD2. The ends lost 3 bases at V and 6 bases at J; junction bases unmatched: 9. Germline V gives CDR1 DFQATT, CDR2 SNEGSKA (reference sequence). There are 14 residues in the CDR3.

This clonotype was observed at least ten times. The gene calls are TRBV6-2 or TRBV6-3 and TRBJ1-1, with D possibly matching TRBD1 (5 bases). Germline lookup yields CDR1 MNHEY and CDR2 SVGEGT. The CDR3 covers 13 residues. The ends were cut back, 4 bases at V and 4 bases at J, with 10 bases in the middle. CDR3 in amino acids: CASSLTGATEAFF. CDR3 DNA sequence: TGTGCCAGCAGTTTGACCGGGGCCACTGAAGCTTTCTTT.

This clonotype has just a few counts. The chain recombines TRBV5-4 with TRBJ2-3; the D is unclear. V was cut by 4 bases and J by 14 bases, with 17 bases left in between. Germline V lookup: CDR1 SGHNT, CDR2 YYREEE (reference sequence). The CDR3 is made up of 12 amino acids. CDR3 bases: TGTGCCAGCAGCCCTAAGGCAGATGATCCGTATTTT. Translated, it gives CASSPKADDPYF.

V is TRBV7-9 and J is TRBJ2-7; 15 bases line up with TRBD2. The germline V gene encodes CDR1 SEHNR and CDR2 FQNEAQ (reference sequence). CDR3 length equals 17 residues. Trimming removed 5 bases from V and 1 base from J; junction bases left unmatched: 6. In DNA, the CDR3 is TGTGCCAGCAGCCAATGGACTAGCGGGAGGGGATCCTACGAGCAGTACTTC. It translates to CASSQWTSGRGSYEQYF.